This is a list of T cell receptor beta chains from one sample in a study of T cells in tuberculosis. This table comes from immunoSEQ multiplex PCR, and its TCRdb copy is limited to in-frame clones, with some not included. The top ten hold around 3.5% of the sample, which has under 50,000 clones, about 95% seen once. Sequencing input: PBMCs. These receptors were collected from a donor aged 10-29 years with latent tuberculosis or without tuberculosis infection. The CDR3 runs from the conserved cysteine through the conserved F or W. D genes are given only for firm matches. Size is stated for part of the rows, as once, few or many counts, or as a class when the clone is expanded.

J gene | clone size | V gene | D gene | CDR3 DNA | CDR3 protein
TRBJ2-5 | NA | TRBV6-5 | TRBD2 | TGTGCCAGCAGTTACTCGACCAGCGGGGTCGGGGAGACCCAGTACTTC | CASSYSTSGVGETQYF
TRBJ1-2 | few | TRBV10-2 | TRBD1 | TGCGCCAGCGGGACAGGGTTACTGGGTGGCTACACCTTC | CASGTGLLGGYTF
TRBJ1-4 | NA | TRBV25-1 | TRBD1 | TGTGCCAGCAGTGATAGGCAGGGGGTTGAAAAACTGTTTTTT | CASSDRQGVEKLFF
TRBJ1-5 | NA | TRBV19 | NA | TGTGCCAGTAGTATAGAAAGAGCAAATCAGCCCCAGCATTTT | CASSIERANQPQHF
TRBJ2-1 | NA | TRBV27 | TRBD2 | TGTGCCAGCAGTAATAGCGGGGTGGCCTACAATGAGCAGTTCTTC | CASSNSGVAYNEQFF
TRBJ2-7 | NA | TRBV7-9 | NA | TGTGCCAGCAGCTACCACTCCAGGGGATCCTACGAGCAGTACTTC | CASSYHSRGSYEQYF
TRBJ1-6 | NA | TRBV11-2 | NA | TGTGCCAGCAGCTTAGACAGGGTAGGGTCACCCCTCCACTTT | CASSLDRVGSPLHF
TRBJ2-2 | NA | TRBV5-4 | NA | TGTGCCAGCAGCTTGGCTCTGGGGAGCACCGGGGAGCTGTTTTTT | CASSLALGSTGELFF
TRBJ1-1 | NA | TRBV29-1 | NA | TGCAGCGCTGACTTGGGAGGGACGGGGACTGAAGCTTTCTTT | CSADLGGTGTEAFF
TRBJ1-1 | NA | TRBV9 | NA | TGTGCCAGCAGCTCCGCGTGGGCGACTGAAGCTTTCTTT | CASSSAWATEAFF
TRBJ1-6 | NA | TRBV27 | NA | TGTGCCAGCAGTCCAGGGACACTTAATAATTCACCCCTCCACTTT | CASSPGTLNNSPLHF
TRBJ1-5 | NA | TRBV29-1 | TRBD1 | TGCAGCGTAATAGGACAGGGGGTTAATCAGCCCCAGCATTTT | CSVIGQGVNQPQHF
TRBJ2-7 | NA | TRBV2 | TRBD1 | TGTGCCGGGGGACAGCGCTCCTACGAGCAGTACTTC | CAGGQRSYEQYF
TRBJ1-2 | NA | TRBV6-1 | TRBD1 | TGTGCCAGCAGTGAAGTAGGGACAGGGATGGGCTACACCTTC | CASSEVGTGMGYTF
TRBJ2-5 | NA | TRBV7-9 | TRBD2 | TGTGCCAGCAGTTTCCGAGGACTAGCGGGTACCCAAGAGACCCAGTACTTC | CASSFRGLAGTQETQYF
TRBJ2-7 | NA | TRBV5-8 | NA | TGTGCCAGCAGCGCCCTGGGGAGCTCCTACGAGCAGTACTTC | CASSALGSSYEQYF
TRBJ1-2 | NA | TRBV6-5 | NA | TGTGCCAGCACCACCGGGTCCCGAGGAGCCTATGGCTACACCTTC | CASTTGSRGAYGYTF
TRBJ2-7 | NA | TRBV5-1 | TRBD2 | TGCGCCAGCAGCCAGCAAGCGGGGGCGACCTACGAGCAGTACTTC | CASSQQAGATYEQYF
TRBJ2-4 | NA | TRBV5-1 | TRBD1 | TGCGCCAGCACCCAAACACCCAGGGGGCTAGCCAAAAACATTCAGTACTTC | CASTQTPRGLAKNIQYF
TRBJ1-2 | NA | TRBV5-2 | NA | TGTGCCAGCAGCCGCTGGGGCAGTTCTAACTATGGCTACACCTTC | CASSRWGSSNYGYTF
TRBJ2-1 | once | TRBV7-2 | TRBD2 | TGTGCCAGCAGCTTAGCGCACCTAGCGGGGGGCAATGAGCAGTTCTTC | CASSLAHLAGGNEQFF
TRBJ1-3 | once | TRBV9 | NA | TGTGCCAGCAGCGTAGGAGGGATCGGAAACACCATATATTTT | CASSVGGIGNTIYF
TRBJ1-1 | NA | TRBV6-6 | NA | TGTGCCAGCAGTTACTCGATAGGGGAAACTGAAGCTTTCTTT | CASSYSIGETEAFF
TRBJ1-3 | few | TRBV25-1 | NA | TGTGCCAGCAGTGAATCACAACAGGGCTCTGGAAACACCATATATTTT | CASSESQQGSGNTIYF
TRBJ1-1 | NA | TRBV30 | NA | TGTGCCTGGAGTGTACCAGGGGAGTACACTGAAGCTTTCTTT | CAWSVPGEYTEAFF
TRBJ1-1 | NA | TRBV19 | NA | TGTGCCAGTAGTCTTTTCACTAGAGCCGTGAACACTGAAGCTTTCTTT | CASSLFTRAVNTEAFF
TRBJ1-4 | once | TRBV30 | NA | TGTGCCTGGAGTCCAGGACGGGAGGAAAAACTGTTTTTT | CAWSPGREEKLFF
TRBJ2-2 | NA | TRBV6-6 | NA | TGTGGCTCTGGGAGAAAAGCCCGGGAGCTGTTTTTT | CGSGRKARELFF
TRBJ1-6 | NA | TRBV9 | TRBD1 | TGTGCCAGCAGCTTACAGGGGTTGGGGGATTCACCCCTCCACTTT | CASSLQGLGDSPLHF
TRBJ1-1 | NA | TRBV9 | NA | TGTGCCAGCAGCGTAGGAGTGATCACTGAAGCTTTCTTT | CASSVGVITEAFF
TRBJ1-5 | once | TRBV6-6 | NA | TGTGCCAGCAGTTTACAGGGTTCGGTCAGCAATCAGCCCCAGCATTTT | CASSLQGSVSNQPQHF
TRBJ1-6 | NA | TRBV5-5 | NA | TGTGCCAGCAGCTTGGGGGGACTTTCCCCTAATTCACCCCTCCACTTT | CASSLGGLSPNSPLHF
TRBJ2-3 | NA | TRBV27 | NA | TGTGCCAGCAGTCGGGGGGCGGATACGCAGTATTTT | CASSRGADTQYF
TRBJ1-1 | NA | TRBV7-9 | NA | TGTGCCAGCAGCCCCAACAGGGTAGGCACTGAAGCTTTCTTT | CASSPNRVGTEAFF
TRBJ2-5 | NA | TRBV27 | NA | TGTGCCAGCAGTTTTGGGCAGTTCGAGACCCAGTACTTC | CASSFGQFETQYF
TRBJ2-7 | few | TRBV6-1 | TRBD1 | TGTCCGGAGGGACAGGGGCCATTCTACGAGCAGTACTTC | CPEGQGPFYEQYF
TRBJ2-3 | once | TRBV4-2 | NA | TGTGCCAGCAGCCAGTCGGGGGATGGCACAGATACGCAGTATTTT | CASSQSGDGTDTQYF
TRBJ2-3 | NA | TRBV5-1 | NA | TGCGCCACCGCGACAGAGACACGCACAGATACGCAGTATTTT | CATATETRTDTQYF
TRBJ1-2 | NA | TRBV30 | TRBD1 | TGTGCCTGGGGACAGGGCGATGGCTACACCTTC | CAWGQGDGYTF
TRBJ1-1 | NA | TRBV5-1 | NA | TGCGCCAGCAGCTCCGCCGGGACATATAACACTGAAGCTTTCTTT | CASSSAGTYNTEAFF
TRBJ2-1 | NA | TRBV7-9 | TRBD1 | TGTGCCAGCAGCTCGGGACAGTACAATGAGCAGTTCTTC | CASSSGQYNEQFF
TRBJ2-2 | once | TRBV25-1 | NA | TGTGCCAGCAGCCTCCTGGAGGGCACCGGGGAGCTGTTTTTT | CASSLLEGTGELFF
TRBJ1-1 | few | TRBV19 | NA | TGTGCCAGTGCAGGATTTCCAGACCTAAGTGAAGCTTTCTTT | CASAGFPDLSEAFF
TRBJ1-1 | NA | TRBV28 | NA | TGTGCCAGCAGCCAAATTACAGGCACTGAAGCTTTCTTT | CASSQITGTEAFF
TRBJ1-5 | NA | TRBV10-3 | TRBD1 | TGTGCCATCAGTGAGTCGACAGGGAATCAGCCCCAGCATTTT | CAISESTGNQPQHF
TRBJ1-5 | NA | TRBV27 | TRBD1 | TGTGCCAGCAGTCCCAGACAGGGGCATAGCAATCAGCCCCAGCATTTT | CASSPRQGHSNQPQHF
TRBJ2-7 | NA | TRBV10-3 | TRBD1 | TGTGCCATCAGTGAGGTGGGGACAGGGGGTAGAACCTACCAGCAGTACTTC | CAISEVGTGGRTYQQYF